Reported below is one T cell receptor (beta chain). Which antigen it targets is not known. No qualities accompany the bases; no much larger clone lies one base away. The sample comes from a study of identical twins listed by TCRdb under 2016. In terms of the full investigation: The study deep-sequenced TCR alpha and beta repertoires from monozygotic twins, unrelated adults of various ages and cord blood to test whether fetal clonotypes persist. To rule out contamination, replicate twin experiments were performed at different times with different library preparation protocols.

Library prep was done by 5' RACE. Sequenced using an Illumina HiSeq 2000. A universal primer binding site was introduced by template switching, and a unique molecular identifier was present in the final cDNA, enabling accurate counting of TCR cDNA molecules. Specific primers in the conserved constant-segment region were used to synthesize first-strand cDNA for TCR alpha and beta chains. To control for contamination, every cDNA library carried two barcodes: a SMART-Mk sample barcode plus Illumina barcodes. Two successive PCR steps introduced TruSeq adapter sequences along with Illumina sample barcodes. The Illumina HiSeq platform was used with custom primers to sequence TCR alpha and beta cDNA libraries. As for the authors' bioinformatics: Raw reads were processed with MiGEC to extract unique molecular identifiers, and MiXCR was used to determine CDR3 positions. For each individual, recombination models were inferred using an EM algorithm with the repgenHMM and IGoR tools. Shared clonotypes were analyzed with the tcR package in R, and sharing was normalized by the product of cloneset sizes. To study raw recombination without the effects of thymic and clonal selection, out-of-frame nonproductive sequences were analyzed. Using fastp at Q25 and MiXCR, TCRdb reprocessed the public reads and kept productive beta chains. Every entry covers one CDR3 protein and lists the most common genes and DNA from its rows. These V and J calls rely on TCRdb rather than the paper's analysis. In this sample the table shows 450,000 or so distinct CDR3 sequences, approximately 24% of which occur a single time. Around 3% of the sample lies in the top ten.

What the work shows at the level of the full study, not this receptor alone: Compared with coincidental sharing between unrelated individuals, out-of-frame TCR alpha sequences shared between twins showed an excess of sequences with low generation probability. Because the same donors could not be followed over many years, the conclusions relied on cross-sectional statistical analysis. Out-of-frame TCR alpha sharing in monozygotic twins was systematically underestimated by recombination models, whereas sharing between unrelated individuals was in agreement with the recombination models. Zero-insertion analyses could be partly confounded by invariant T cells such as MAIT and iNKT, though diverse VJ usage argued against such confounding for most clonotypes. Fewer insertions were carried by abundant cord blood beta clonotypes; a weaker similar trend was observed in young adult naive repertoires, while no such trend was observed in memory repertoires. The excess sharing between twins in beta out-of-frame sequences was weaker because fewer shared sequences reduced the signal-to-noise ratio.

CDR1 and CDR2 were assigned from the germline V gene as SGDLS and YYNGEE. V loses 4 bases, J loses 5 bases, and the germline ends lie 12 bases apart. Including cysteine and phenylalanine, the CDR3 has 14 amino acids. The entry retains the CDR3 DNA only, 42 bases that are in frame from base 1. Every donor was a healthy Caucasian. Three pairs of female monozygotic twins, all aged about 18 to 29 years, made up the twin cohort. CD4+ and CD8+ T cell populations were isolated with positive isolation kits from Invitrogen. These same records also appear under a second study, on T cells expressing NK-cell markers. As that second paper reports: Three sorted T-cell subsets (CD3+CD56+NKG2C+, CD3+CD56+NKG2C- and CD3+CD56-NKG2C+) from several donors had their TCR beta-chain repertoires profiled. Among the eight sequenced donors, only one was HCMV-seronegative, while the other seven were HCMV-seropositive. In several experiments an anti-gammadeltaTCR antibody was added to restrict sorting to alphabetaTCR-expressing T cells. In six donors, the dominant CD3+CD56+NKG2C+ clonotypes ranked among the top 10 CD8+ clonotypes, making up about 1.0-8% of CD8+ T cells. Those dominant clonotypes were again the most abundant among CD3+CD56-NKG2C+ cells in a few donors, at about 25-60.1%. Whether the expanded NKG2C-expressing T cell clones were specific for HCMV antigens was left unclear. The eight sequenced donors were randomly selected healthy volunteers, three men and five women. HCMV-specific IgG was detected in serum with a commercial ELISA kit to determine HCMV serostatus. MIGEC was used to demultiplex reads and group reads by UMI, and MiTCR was used to assemble and quantify clonotypes. To exclude erroneous sequences, only TCR cDNA sequences supported by at least two reads were retained. The tcR package was used for downstream repertoire analysis, with clonotypes matched between fractions based on CDR3 nucleotide sequence plus V segment. VDJmatch was used to annotate antigen specificity against VDJdb, with one amino acid substitution in CDR3 allowed.

The chain employs TRBV9 and TRBJ2-2; the D gene identity is not certain. The material sequenced was CD4+ T cells sorted from blood. The receptor was isolated from a woman in her late teens or twenties in good health. The DNA sequence is as follows: TGTGCCAGCAGCCCGCAACCGGAAACCGGGGAGCTGTTTTTT. Translated, it gives CASSPQPETGELFF.